The 21 T cell receptor beta chains presented below share a single source sample, sequenced in a study of vaccination effects on CD4 cells after COVID-19. Their recognized antigens are unknown. Assay: immunoSEQ multiplex PCR; the TCRdb copy retains only in-frame clones and omits some. The sample has tens of thousands of clones; roughly 70% are singletons. Viral peptide pool expansion of antigen-specific CD4+ T cells preceded sequencing in the ViraFEST assay. Having been cultured for around ten days, the cells underwent CD4+ T cell isolation. Having tested negative for nucleocapsid antibodies, the vaccine recipients showed no prior SARS-CoV-2 infection. Sequenced material: CD4+ T cells from PBMCs cultured with HCoV-OC43 spike peptides, taken before COVID-19 vaccination. Subset meaning: HCoV-OC43 spike overlapping peptide pool stimulation. These receptors were collected from a human donor who received a COVID-19 vaccine.

The rearrangement joins TRBV5-4 to TRBJ1-2, with 10 bases identical to TRBD1. This CDR3 comprises 12 residues. Germline lookup yields CDR1 SGHNT and CDR2 YYREEE (reference sequence). V lost 6 bases to trimming and J lost 5 bases; unmatched junction nucleotides: 1. CDR3 sequence reads: CASTDRGYGYTF. The DNA of the CDR3 is TGTGCCAGCACGGACAGGGGGTATGGCTACACCTTC. Filled out from reference TRBV5-4 and TRBJ1-2, the complete variable domain reads ETGVTQSPTHLIKTRGQQVTLRCSSQSGHNTVSWYQQALGQGPQFIFQYYREEENGRGNFPPRFSGLQFPNYSSELNVNALELDDSALYLCASTDRGYGYTFGSGTRLTVV.

The table lists this clone with a few counts. The chain carries TRBV19 and TRBJ2-2; unclear D gene. Germline V gene data show CDR1 as LNHDA and CDR2 as SQIVND (reference sequence). Trimming cost V 3 bases and J 4 bases, with 12 bases left between them. The length of the CDR3 is 15 residues. The CDR3 DNA follows: TGTGCCAGTAGTATTAGAACAGAACTCACCGGGGAGCTGTTTTTT. It yields the protein CASSIRTELTGELFF. The whole variable domain, remainder taken from reference TRBV19 and TRBJ2-2, is DGGITQSPKYLFRKEGQNVTLSCEQNLNHDAMYWYRQDPGQGLRLIYYSQIVNDFQKGDIAEGYSVSREKKESFPLTVTSAQKNPTAFYLCASSIRTELTGELFFGEGSRLTVL.

This clone was recorded only once. The chain uses TRBV6-5 and TRBJ2-2; 13 bases are a match to TRBD2. Trimming at V came to 11 bases and at J to 3 bases, leaving 6 bases not matched to a gene. CDR1 is MNHEY and CDR2 is SVGAGI in the germline V gene. CDR3 length: 15 amino acids. CDR3 bases: TGTGCCGCTGGGACTAGCGGGACTTACACCGGGGAGCTGTTTTTT. As protein: CAAGTSGTYTGELFF.

This clone appeared a few times. The chain carries TRBV5-6 and TRBJ2-7; D might be TRBD1 (6 bases). The CDR3 has 15 amino acids. V was shortened by 2 bases and J by 2 bases, with 14 bases between the two germline ends. Germline assignment: CDR1 SGHDT and CDR2 YYEEEE. This CDR3 is CASSFFGQSPYEQYF. In DNA, the CDR3 is TGTGCCAGCAGCTTTTTTGGACAGAGCCCCTACGAGCAGTACTTC.

The genes are TRBV27 and TRBJ1-2, with D tentatively TRBD1 (6 bases). Germline V gives CDR1 MNHEY, CDR2 SMNVEV (reference sequence). The CDR3 is 13 residues long. V was pared by 11 bases and J by 7 bases, with 20 bases between. The CDR3 DNA is TGTGCCTCTTGGGCCCAGGGGATCCGTGGCTACACCTTC. Protein: CASWAQGIRGYTF.

The chain carries TRBV2 and TRBJ1-1; unclear D gene. V was shortened by 6 bases and J by 2 bases, with 7 bases between the two germline ends. There are 12 residues in the CDR3. Germline CDR1 reads SNHLY; CDR2 reads FYNNEI. The CDR3 here is CASSLTNTEAFF. As DNA, the CDR3 is TGTGCCAGCAGCCTTACAAACACTGAAGCTTTCTTT. The full variable domain, rest sourced from reference TRBV2 and TRBJ1-1, is EPEVTQTPSHQVTQMGQEVILRCVPISNHLYFYWYRQILGQKVEFLVSFYNNEISEKSEIFDDQFSVERPDGSNFTLKIRSTKLEDSAMYFCASSLTNTEAFFGQGTRLTVV.

The V gene is TRBV7-9, the J gene TRBJ1-1; TRBD1 might be the D (5 bases). CDR3 length: 12 amino acids. V lost 4 bases and J 8 bases, leaving 11 bases between the germline ends. CDR1 is SEHNR and CDR2 is FQNEAQ in the germline V gene (reference sequence). CDR3 nucleotide sequence: TGTGCCAGCAGCTCCGAGGGGCCAGAAGCTTTCTTT. Translating it yields CASSSEGPEAFF.

This chain joins TRBV28 and TRBJ1-2; 11 bases align to TRBD1. This CDR3 comprises 16 residues. CDR1 MDHEN and CDR2 SYDVKM come from the germline V gene. J lost 7 bases, V lost 5 bases, and 12 bases had no gene match. This CDR3 reads CASSGGTGGTKGGYTF. Written as DNA, the CDR3 is TGTGCCAGCAGTGGGGGGACAGGGGGAACGAAGGGTGGCTACACCTTC.

This clone was found a few times. The chain is built from TRBV7-8 and TRBJ1-1; D possibly corresponds to TRBD1 (6 bases). Germline V gives CDR1 SGHVS, CDR2 FQNEAQ. V lost 0 bases, J lost 7 bases, and 12 bases lay in between. The CDR3 runs 14 residues. CDR3 nucleotides: TGTGCCAGCAGCTTAGCAACGACAGGAGATGAAGCTTTCTTT. Residues: CASSLATTGDEAFF.

The V call is TRBV5-1, the J call TRBJ1-1; a weak D match, TRBD1 (5 bases). In germline, CDR1 is SGHRS, CDR2 YFSETQ. The ends were cut back, 4 bases at V and 0 bases at J, with 10 bases in the middle. The CDR3 is made up of 14 amino acids. The CDR3 spells CASSPGTVNTEAFF. CDR3 bases: TGCGCCAGCAGCCCCGGGACGGTGAACACTGAAGCTTTCTTT.

The V and J genes are TRBV28 and TRBJ2-1; the match to TRBD2 covers 8 bases. CDR1 is MDHEN and CDR2 is SYDVKM in the germline V gene. V shed 10 bases, J shed 3 bases, and the junction held 14 bases outside the gene matches. CDR3 length: 16 amino acids. The CDR3 loop reads CATKGREARGYNEQFF. The CDR3 nucleotides read TGTGCCACCAAAGGGCGGGAGGCCAGGGGCTACAATGAGCAGTTCTTC.

The chain couples TRBV24-1 to TRBJ2-3; D is undetermined. The germline gives CDR1 KGHDR, CDR2 SFDVKD. V gave up 3 bases and J gave up 8 bases, with 14 bases separating them. This CDR3 has 14 residues. CDR3 nucleotide sequence: TGTGCCACCAGTGATCCCGTCCCTGGCGGTACGCAGTATTTT. Its protein is CATSDPVPGGTQYF.

The chain is built from TRBV27 and TRBJ1-4; TRBD1 might be the D (6 bases). The CDR3 is made up of 14 amino acids. Germline loops: CDR1 MNHEY, CDR2 SMNVEV (reference sequence). V lost 6 bases to trimming and J lost 7 bases, with 15 bases between them. The chain's CDR3 is CASSPQGRREKLFF. CDR3 in DNA: TGTGCCAGCAGCCCTCAGGGGCGGCGTGAAAAACTGTTTTTT.

This rearrangement joins TRBV9 to TRBJ2-2; TRBD1 aligns across 8 bases. Germline CDR1 reads SGDLS; CDR2 reads YYNGEE. V dropped 0 bases and J dropped 4; count of bases not matched to a gene: 11. The CDR3 is 18 amino acids. The CDR3 sequence: CASSVETGVRLGTGELFF. DNA of the CDR3: TGTGCCAGCAGCGTAGAGACAGGGGTGCGCCTGGGCACCGGGGAGCTGTTTTTT.

The V and J genes are TRBV7-9 and TRBJ2-7; the D is unclear. This CDR3 is 13 amino acids long. The ends were cut back, 5 bases at V and 7 bases at J, with 15 bases in the middle. Germline CDR1 reads SEHNR; CDR2 reads FQNEAQ (reference sequence). The CDR3 bases are TGTGCCAGCAGCCTTGGAAGTATTTTGGAGCAGTACTTC. The encoded protein is CASSLGSILEQYF. The complete variable domain, with remaining parts taken from reference TRBV7-9 and TRBJ2-7, reads DTGVSQNPRHKITKRGQNVTFRCDPISEHNRLYWYRQTLGQGPEFLTYFQNEAQLEKSRLLSDRFSAERPKGSFSTLEIQRTEQGDSAMYLCASSLGSILEQYFGPGTRLTVT.

The chain links TRBV7-2 to TRBJ1-1, with D unresolved. This CDR3 has 13 amino acids. V was clipped by 6 bases and J by 0 bases, with 8 bases between them. Germline CDR1 SGHTA, CDR2 FQGNSA. The CDR3 DNA sequence: TGTGCCAGCAGTCCTAGGGTGAACACTGAAGCTTTCTTT. This translates into CASSPRVNTEAFF.

CDR3 sequence: CASSHYAQGSSGELFF. The CDR3 DNA is TGCGCCAGCAGCCATTACGCACAGGGAAGTTCCGGGGAGCTGTTTTTT. This chain connects TRBV4-1 to TRBJ2-2; D possibly corresponds to TRBD1 (6 bases). Deletions cut 3 bases from V and 6 bases from J, with 17 bases between. This CDR3 is 16 amino acids long. The germline V gene encodes CDR1 MGHRA and CDR2 YSYEKL.

The chain links TRBV6-2 or TRBV6-3 to TRBJ2-5; no clear D gene. The CDR3 runs to 14 residues. The V gene's germline CDR1 is MNHEY and CDR2 SVGEGT. Trimming cost V 5 bases and J 1 base, with 11 bases left between them. CDR3 coding DNA: TGTGCCAGCAGTGAGATCCCGACCCAAGAGACCCAGTACTTC. This gives the protein CASSEIPTQETQYF.

The rearrangement uses TRBV6-1 and TRBJ1-1; 7 bases are a match to TRBD1. The V gene end was trimmed by 2 bases and the J gene end by 11 bases; junction bases not matched to a gene: 5. The CDR3 consists of 12 residues. Germline CDR1 MNHNS, CDR2 SASEGT. The CDR3 DNA follows: TGTGCCAGCAGTGAACAGGGGGGGGTGGCTTTCTTT. Residues: CASSEQGGVAFF.

The V gene is TRBV5-4, the J gene TRBJ1-1; D gene uncertain. The CDR3 runs 15 residues. Trimming removed 0 bases at V and 1 base at J, with 10 bases between. Germline V CDR1 and CDR2: SGHNT, YYREEE (reference sequence). The CDR3 region is CASSLGTPGNTEAFF. The CDR3 nucleotides read TGTGCCAGCAGCTTGGGGACGCCGGGGAACACTGAAGCTTTCTTT. The whole variable domain, filled in from reference TRBV5-4 and TRBJ1-1, reads ETGVTQSPTHLIKTRGQQVTLRCSSQSGHNTVSWYQQALGQGPQFIFQYYREEENGRGNFPPRFSGLQFPNYSSELNVNALELDDSALYLCASSLGTPGNTEAFFGQGTRLTVV.

The J gene is TRBJ2-5, the V gene TRBV5-6; the D gene could be TRBD1 or TRBD2 (5 bases each). The germline V and J ends were trimmed by 4 bases and 1 base, with 11 bases remaining between them. Germline CDR1 SGHDT, CDR2 YYEEEE. The CDR3 covers 14 residues. The CDR3 nucleotides are TGTGCCAGCAGCCAGGGACCGCTCCAAGAGACCCAGTACTTC. Protein sequence: CASSQGPLQETQYF.